This passage covers 19 T cell receptor beta chains from one sample sequenced in a study of T cells after yellow fever vaccination. TCRdb called the 5' RACE reads again in MiXCR, with one record for every CDR3 protein. In the table there are some 350,000 distinct CDR3 sequences, roughly 4% of which are singletons. Here the sequenced sample was PBMCs, taken 5 days after the yellow fever booster vaccination. All receptors come from a man aged 18 to 30 who received the YFV17D yellow fever vaccine.

This clonotype was found many times. This chain links TRBV5-1 with TRBJ2-7; D not certain. This CDR3 contains 12 residues. Germline V gene data show CDR1 as SGHRS and CDR2 as YFSETQ. CDR3 nucleotide sequence: TGCGCCAGCAGCTTGGAAGTTTACGGGCAGTACGTC. This sequence encodes CASSLEVYGQYV.

This clonotype has at least ten counts. The chain has TRBV9 and TRBJ1-2, with 7 positions matching TRBD1. Germline V gives CDR1 SGDLS, CDR2 YYNGEE. Losses at the gene ends were 5 bases for V and 5 bases for J; bases not matched to a gene: 6. This CDR3 is built from 13 residues. CDR3 bases: TGTGCCAGCAGTCGGGACAGCGGTTATGGCTACACCTTC. It translates to CASSRDSGYGYTF.

V and J are TRBV20-1 and TRBJ2-3; no firm D call. The CDR3 covers 12 residues. V shed 5 bases and J shed 1 base, with 7 bases lying between them. The germline CDR1 and CDR2 sequences are DFQATT and SNEGSKA (reference sequence). This CDR3 is CSAWPGTDTQYF. CDR3 sequence (DNA): TGCAGTGCTTGGCCGGGCACAGATACGCAGTATTTT.

This clonotype was seen ten or more times. The chain couples TRBV7-2 to TRBJ2-7; D tentatively reads TRBD1 or TRBD2 (5 bases each). The CDR3 runs to 13 residues. The germline V gene encodes CDR1 SGHTA and CDR2 FQGNSA. V was cut by 4 bases and J by 4 bases, with 11 bases left in between. The CDR3 bases are TGTGCCAGCAGCTGGGACGAGCAATACGAGCAGTACTTC. The encoded protein is CASSWDEQYEQYF.

This clonotype was detected only a few times. The chain joins TRBV27 to TRBJ2-2; 9 nucleotides line up with TRBD1. V trimming: 6 bases; J trimming: 2 bases; junction bases outside the gene matches: 10. Germline V lookup: CDR1 MNHEY, CDR2 SMNVEV (reference sequence). CDR3 length: 17 amino acids. The CDR3 loop reads CASRRQGGQGNTGELFF. The CDR3 DNA sequence: TGTGCCAGCAGACGACAGGGGGGACAGGGCAACACCGGGGAGCTGTTTTTT.

The chain carries TRBV12-3 or TRBV12-4 and TRBJ2-3; tentative D call: TRBD2 (5 bases). The ends were cut back, 4 bases at V and 8 bases at J, with 7 bases in the middle. The CDR3 is 11 residues long. The CDR3 loop is CASSWTLTQYF. The DNA for the CDR3 is TGTGCCAGCAGTTGGACTCTTACGCAGTATTTT.

This clonotype was picked up many times. The chain recombines TRBV5-1 with TRBJ2-2, with TRBD2 matching over 8 bases. The germline CDR1 and CDR2 sequences are SGHRS and YFSETQ. This CDR3 comprises 16 residues. V was pared by 4 bases and J by 3 bases, with 8 bases of the junction left unmatched. CDR3 sequence reads: CASSATGGRDTGELFF. CDR3 coding DNA: TGCGCCAGCAGCGCGACGGGGGGGCGAGACACCGGGGAGCTGTTTTTT.

The genes are TRBV18 and TRBJ1-1, with D perhaps matching TRBD1 (6 bases). Germline V gene data show CDR1 as KGHSH and CDR2 as LQKENI. Trimming shortened V by 2 bases and J by 1 base, and 11 bases separated the two germline ends. CDR3 length equals 15 residues. DNA of the CDR3: TGTGCCAGCTCACCAATCACAGGGCCGAACACTGAAGCTTTCTTT. The encoded protein is CASSPITGPNTEAFF.

This clonotype has a count of ten or more. The chain recombines TRBV7-9 with TRBJ2-7; 8 positions match TRBD1. Trimming took 3 bases from V and 2 from J; bases not matched to a gene: 3. CDR1 is SEHNR and CDR2 is FQNEAQ in the germline V gene (reference sequence). The CDR3 contains 14 residues. CDR3 sequence: CASSLTGATYEQYV. As DNA, the CDR3 is TGTGCCAGCAGCTTGACAGGGGCAACCTACGAGCAGTACGTC.

This clonotype was seen a handful of times. The gene calls are TRBV7-8 and TRBJ1-5; a possible D gene is TRBD1 (6 bases). CDR1 and CDR2 from the germline V gene are SGHVS and FQNEAQ. The V gene lost 6 bases and the J gene lost 5 bases, with 11 bases spanning the gap. This CDR3 is built from 13 residues. CDR3 in DNA: TGTGCCAGCAGTGCAGCAGGGGATCAGCCCCAGCATTTT. As protein: CASSAAGDQPQHF.

This clonotype came up a few times. This rearrangement joins TRBV5-1 to TRBJ2-1; D remains unclear. V was cut by 3 bases and J by 7 bases, with 14 bases left in between. Germline assignment: CDR1 SGHRS and CDR2 YFSETQ. The CDR3 sequence is 14 residues long. The CDR3 spells CASSWVLPGNEQFF. CDR3 coding DNA: TGCGCCAGCAGCTGGGTCCTCCCGGGTAATGAGCAGTTCTTC.

In its sample, this clonotype was seen many times. The chain recombines TRBV7-2 with TRBJ2-2, with D unclear. The CDR3 covers 14 residues. Trimming left V 3 bases short and J 6 bases short, with 11 bases between. Germline V gene sequence: CDR1 SGHTA, CDR2 FQGNSA. CDR3 in DNA: TGTGCCAGCAGCTTTGTGTATTTGGCCGGGGAGCTGTTTTTT. Amino acids: CASSFVYLAGELFF. Full variable domain (rest looked up from reference TRBV7-2 and TRBJ2-2): GAGVSQSPSNKVTEKGKDVELRCDPISGHTALYWYRQSLGQGLEFLIYFQGNSAPDKSGLPSDRFSAERTGGSVSTLTIQRTQQEDSAVYLCASSFVYLAGELFFGEGSRLTVL.

This rearrangement joins TRBV6-5 to TRBJ2-3, with D unclear. Trimming cost V 5 bases and J 0 bases, with 15 bases left between them. Germline V gene data show CDR1 as MNHEY and CDR2 as SVGAGI. CDR3 length equals 16 residues. The CDR3 nucleotides are TGTGCCAGCAGTAAATACAGCTTATCTAGCACAGATACGCAGTATTTT. Amino acids: CASSKYSLSSTDTQYF.

This clonotype turned up a few times. The rearrangement links TRBV9 to TRBJ2-5; 9 positions match TRBD2. Trimming cost V 4 bases and J 5 bases; bases outside gene matches: 9. This CDR3 contains 15 residues. CDR1 is SGDLS and CDR2 is YYNGEE in the germline V gene. CDR3 nucleotide sequence: TGTGCCAGCAGCCCCCTGGCGGGGGGGCGGGAGACCCAGTACTTC. This translates into CASSPLAGGRETQYF.

The sample holds many counts of this clonotype. DNA for the CDR3: TGTGCCAGCAGCGTAGCCGGGGACCCCGGGGTTGAAGCTTTCTTT. Protein sequence: CASSVAGDPGVEAFF. The chain is built from TRBV9 and TRBJ1-1, with D maybe TRBD1 (5 bases). V dropped 0 bases and J dropped 7 bases, with 16 bases sitting between them. CDR1 and CDR2 (germline): SGDLS, YYNGEE. The CDR3 is 15 amino acids.

This clonotype was recorded many times. The chain couples TRBV5-4 to TRBJ1-2; possibly TRBD1 for D (5 bases). The V end was cut by 3 bases, the J end by 2 bases, with 14 bases between. CDR1 is SGHNT and CDR2 is YYREEE in the germline V gene (reference sequence). The CDR3 length is 15 residues. The DNA of the CDR3 is TGTGCCAGCAGCTCCGGGACGACGGAAAACTATGGCTACACCTTC. Encoded protein: CASSSGTTENYGYTF.

This clonotype has at least ten counts. The chain joins TRBV7-2 to TRBJ2-2, with D possibly matching TRBD1 (6 bases). Between the trimmed V and J ends, which lost 10 bases and 4 bases, there was a span of 13 bases. The CDR3 loop spans 13 amino acids. CDR1 SGHTA and CDR2 FQGNSA come from the germline V gene. CDR3 residues: CATGTFVTGELFF. DNA of the CDR3: TGTGCCACAGGGACATTTGTCACCGGGGAGCTGTTTTTT.

This clonotype was seen more than once but under ten times. The chain recombines TRBV12-3 or TRBV12-4 with TRBJ2-5; 7 nucleotides align to TRBD2. CDR3 length equals 16 residues. Trimming at V came to 1 base and at J to 6 bases, leaving 11 bases not matched to a gene. DNA of the CDR3: TGTGCCAGCAGTTTAGGGACTAGGGGCTTCAGGAAGACCCAGTACTTC. This gives the protein CASSLGTRGFRKTQYF.

The sample holds many counts of this clonotype. This chain joins TRBV5-1 and TRBJ2-5, with 7 bases matching TRBD2. J was trimmed by 5 bases and V by 5 bases; bases with no gene match: 18. Germline V gene data show CDR1 as SGHRS and CDR2 as YFSETQ. The CDR3 length is 17 residues. CDR3 in amino acids: CASRRSVAGHGGETQYF. The CDR3 nucleotides read TGCGCCAGCAGGCGGTCAGTAGCGGGCCACGGGGGGGAGACCCAGTACTTC.